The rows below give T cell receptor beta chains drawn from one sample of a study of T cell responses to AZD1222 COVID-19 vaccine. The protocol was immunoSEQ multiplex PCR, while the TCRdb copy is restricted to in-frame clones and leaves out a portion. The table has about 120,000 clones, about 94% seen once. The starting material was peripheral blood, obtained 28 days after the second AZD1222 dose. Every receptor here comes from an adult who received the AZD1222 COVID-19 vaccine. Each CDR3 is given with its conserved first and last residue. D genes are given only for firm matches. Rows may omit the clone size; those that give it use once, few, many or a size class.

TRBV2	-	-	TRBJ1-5	CASSAQGRNNQPQHF	TGTGCCAGCAGTGCCCAAGGGCGGAACAATCAGCCCCAGCATTTT
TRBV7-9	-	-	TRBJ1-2	CASSFSETQTKGYGYTF	TGTGCCAGCAGCTTCAGCGAGACGCAGACAAAGGGCTATGGCTACACCTTC
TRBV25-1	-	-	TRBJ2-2	CASGGTAVAGELFF	TGTGCCAGCGGTGGAACAGCTGTAGCCGGGGAGCTGTTTTTT
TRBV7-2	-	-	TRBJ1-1	CASSPFFKTEAFF	TGTGCCAGCAGCCCTTTCTTTAAGACTGAAGCTTTCTTT
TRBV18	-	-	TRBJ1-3	CASSQETAHSIGNTIYF	TGTGCCAGCTCACAAGAAACGGCACACAGTATTGGAAACACCATATATTTT
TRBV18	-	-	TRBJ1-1	CASSDLAGNTEAFF	TGTGCCAGCTCGGACCTTGCGGGGAACACTGAAGCTTTCTTT
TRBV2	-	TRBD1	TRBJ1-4	CASSGVLGQGIGATNEKLFF	TGTGCCAGCAGCGGAGTCTTGGGACAGGGTATAGGGGCAACTAATGAAAAACTGTTTTTT
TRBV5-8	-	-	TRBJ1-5	CASSLLYSNQPQHF	TGTGCCAGCAGCTTGCTATATAGCAATCAGCCCCAGCATTTT
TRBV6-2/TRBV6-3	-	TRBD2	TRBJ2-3	CASSYHLLWSSGDHLTDTQYF	TGTGCCAGCAGTTACCACCTCCTCTGGTCTAGCGGGGACCACCTCACAGATACGCAGTATTTT
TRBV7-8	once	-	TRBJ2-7	CASFIYRASTNEQYF	TGTGCCAGCTTCATTTACAGAGCCTCTACCAACGAGCAGTACTTC
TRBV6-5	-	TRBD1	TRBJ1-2	CAGRGLDGYTF	TGTGCCGGAAGGGGGCTCGATGGCTACACCTTC
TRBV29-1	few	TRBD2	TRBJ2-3	CSVRHGNSGTSTDTQYF	TGCAGCGTCCGTCACGGGAATAGCGGGACTAGCACAGATACGCAGTATTTT
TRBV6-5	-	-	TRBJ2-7	CASSSLRKGVYEQYF	TGTGCCAGCAGTTCCCTAAGAAAGGGGGTCTACGAGCAGTACTTC
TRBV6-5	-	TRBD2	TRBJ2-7	CASSYTSGRGYEQYF	TGTGCCAGCAGTTACACTAGCGGGAGGGGCTACGAGCAGTACTTC
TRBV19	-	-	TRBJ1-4	CASLEVANEKLFF	TGTGCCAGCTTGGAGGTTGCTAATGAAAAACTGTTTTTT
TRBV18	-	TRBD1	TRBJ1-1	CASSPSTGLNTEAFF	TGTGCCAGCTCGCCTTCGACAGGGTTGAACACTGAAGCTTTCTTT